The 5 T cell receptor beta chains given below trace back to one sample, sequenced in a study of blood T cell repertoires in COVID-19. Sequencing used immunoSEQ multiplex PCR; TCRdb keeps in-frame clones, though not all of them. Found here are over 250,000 clones, about 87% of them singletons; the top ten hold roughly 6%. The sequencing sample was made of peripheral blood. Receptor source: a woman between 50 and 59 years old with COVID-19, enrolled during active disease.

Notes on this clone: One junction end does not reproduce the germline sequence, and a read error may be involved. The CDR3 bases are TGCAGCGCTGAACGTCAGGGTCACGGCTACACCTTC. Encoded protein: CSAERQGHGYTF. V gene TRBV29-1 combines with J gene TRBJ1-2, with a tentative D call TRBD1 (5 bases). The CDR3 totals 12 residues. In germline, CDR1 is SQVTM, CDR2 ANQGSEA.

The V call is TRBV19, the J call TRBJ2-1; 12 nucleotides match TRBD2. The germline CDR1 and CDR2 sequences are LNHDA and SQIVND (reference sequence). V shed 3 bases and J 7 bases; nucleotides not matched to a gene: 4. This CDR3 spans 15 amino acids. CDR3 coding DNA: TGTGCCAGTAGTATCATGACTAGCGGGAGTAATGAGCAGTTCTTC. It specifies CASSIMTSGSNEQFF. The full variable domain, completed using reference TRBV19 and TRBJ2-1, is DGGITQSPKYLFRKEGQNVTLSCEQNLNHDAMYWYRQDPGQGLRLIYYSQIVNDFQKGDIAEGYSVSREKKESFPLTVTSAQKNPTAFYLCASSIMTSGSNEQFFGPGTRLTVL.

The chain couples TRBV5-1 to TRBJ2-2, with D possibly being TRBD1 (6 bases). The CDR3 totals 16 residues. Germline V gene data show CDR1 as SGHRS and CDR2 as YFSETQ. V was pared by 1 base and J by 0 bases, with 10 bases between. CDR3 DNA sequence: TGCGCCAGCAGCTTGACCGGGACAACGAACACCGGGGAGCTGTTTTTT. As protein: CASSLTGTTNTGELFF.

This chain joins TRBV6-5 and TRBJ2-1; D call uncertain. Germline lookup yields CDR1 MNHEY and CDR2 SVGAGI. This CDR3 has 11 amino acids. V dropped 8 bases and J dropped 2 bases, with 4 bases sitting between them. The CDR3 reads CASAAYNEQFF. The CDR3 DNA sequence: TGTGCCAGCGCGGCCTACAATGAGCAGTTCTTC.

The chain uses TRBV6-5 and TRBJ2-3, with 9 bases identical to TRBD2. V dropped 1 base and J dropped 4; count of bases not matched to a gene: 6. Germline V gene sequence: CDR1 MNHEY, CDR2 SVGAGI. This CDR3 is 16 amino acids long. The CDR3 here is CASSYWREGPADTQYF. Here the CDR3 DNA reads TGTGCCAGCAGTTACTGGCGGGAGGGCCCCGCAGATACGCAGTATTTT.